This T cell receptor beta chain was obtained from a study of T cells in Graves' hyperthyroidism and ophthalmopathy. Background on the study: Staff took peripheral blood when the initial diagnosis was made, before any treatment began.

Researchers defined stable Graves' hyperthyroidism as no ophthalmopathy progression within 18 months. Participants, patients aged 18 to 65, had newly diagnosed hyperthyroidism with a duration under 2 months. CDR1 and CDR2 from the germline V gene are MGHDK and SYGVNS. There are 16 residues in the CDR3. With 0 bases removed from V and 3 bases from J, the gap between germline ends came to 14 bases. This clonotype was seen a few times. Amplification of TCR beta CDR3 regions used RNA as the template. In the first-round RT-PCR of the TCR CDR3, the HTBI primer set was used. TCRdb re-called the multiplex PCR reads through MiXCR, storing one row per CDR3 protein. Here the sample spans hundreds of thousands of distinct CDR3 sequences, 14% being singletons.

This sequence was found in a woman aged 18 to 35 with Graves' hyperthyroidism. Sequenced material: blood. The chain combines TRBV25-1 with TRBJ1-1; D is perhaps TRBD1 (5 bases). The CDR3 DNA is TGTGCCAGCAGTGAATATGGGGGGGGGGGATACACTGAAGCTTTCTTT. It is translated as CASSEYGGGGYTEAFF.